The TCR beta chain described here comes from a study of cytomegalovirus exposure and HLA in healthy donors. Findings of the study overall: With high specificity and sensitivity, the classifier reportedly diagnosed cytomegalovirus status.

Germline V lookup: CDR1 SGHAT, CDR2 FQNNGV. CDR3 length equals 15 residues. After removal of 6 bases from V and 4 bases from J, the junction contained 7 bases not matched to a gene. This clone was counted a single time. Its target is not known. TCRdb keeps only in-frame clones here, not all; method: immunoSEQ multiplex PCR. The sample holds 300,000 or so clones, over 75% seen once. The receptor was derived from a man in his thirties or forties in good health and CMV-seronegative. This chain joins TRBV11-2 and TRBJ1-2, with 11 positions matching TRBD1. Material for sequencing was PBMCs. CDR3 in amino acids: CASRMQGTGGYGYTF. The CDR3 coding sequence is TGTGCCAGCAGAATGCAAGGGACAGGGGGCTATGGCTACACCTTC. Variable domain in full (rest from reference TRBV11-2 and TRBJ1-2): EAGVAQSPRYKIIEKRQSVAFWCNPISGHATLYWYQQILGQGPKLLIQFQNNGVVDDSQLPKDRFSAERLKGVDSTLKIQPAKLEDSAVYLCASRMQGTGGYGYTFGSGTRLTVV.